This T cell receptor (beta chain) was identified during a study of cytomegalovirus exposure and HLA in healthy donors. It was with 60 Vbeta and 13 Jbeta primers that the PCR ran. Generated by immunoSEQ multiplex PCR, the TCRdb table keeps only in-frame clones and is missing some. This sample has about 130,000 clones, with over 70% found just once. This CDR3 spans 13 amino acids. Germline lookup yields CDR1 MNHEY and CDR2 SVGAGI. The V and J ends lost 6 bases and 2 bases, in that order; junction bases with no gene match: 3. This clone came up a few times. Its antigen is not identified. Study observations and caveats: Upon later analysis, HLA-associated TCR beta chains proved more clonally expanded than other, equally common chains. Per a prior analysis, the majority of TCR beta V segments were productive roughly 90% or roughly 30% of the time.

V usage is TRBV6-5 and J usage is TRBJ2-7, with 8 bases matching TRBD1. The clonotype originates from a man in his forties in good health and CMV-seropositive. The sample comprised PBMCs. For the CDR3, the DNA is TGTGCCAGCAGCCCGGACAGGGCCTACGAGCAGTACTTC. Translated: CASSPDRAYEQYF.